The clone carrying this T cell receptor beta chain appeared once. Measured with immunoSEQ multiplex PCR; TCRdb has only the in-frame clones, and not every one. Among more than 45,000 clones listed, around 84% were seen once. V dropped 4 bases and J dropped 0; count of bases not matched to a gene: 5. Looked up from germline, CDR1 is LNHDA and CDR2 is SQIVND (reference sequence). The CDR3 spans 16 residues. This record belongs to a study of OX40 agonist ivuxolimab in advanced cancers. On the study more broadly: Each dose-escalation patient presented with hepatocellular carcinoma, melanoma, renal cell or head and neck cancer.

This chain joins TRBV19 and TRBJ1-1; 10 bases fit TRBD1. This specimen consisted of CD4+ or CD8+ T cells sorted from blood, obtained in a trial of the OX40 agonist ivuxolimab. The clonotype originates from an adult with an advanced solid tumor such as melanoma, head and neck, liver or kidney cancer. CDR3 amino acids: CASSTSGTGVNTEAFF. The CDR3 DNA sequence: TGTGCCAGTAGTACCTCCGGGACAGGGGTGAACACTGAAGCTTTCTTT. The full variable domain, rest sourced from reference TRBV19 and TRBJ1-1, is DGGITQSPKYLFRKEGQNVTLSCEQNLNHDAMYWYRQDPGQGLRLIYYSQIVNDFQKGDIAEGYSVSREKKESFPLTVTSAQKNPTAFYLCASSTSGTGVNTEAFFGQGTRLTVV.